The TCR beta chain under discussion was sequenced for a study of graft-versus-host responses after intestinal transplantation. This clone came up once. Its antigen is as yet unknown. This CDR3 has 13 residues. Germline lookup yields CDR1 SGHTA and CDR2 FQGTGA. The ends were cut back, 5 bases at V and 3 bases at J, with 10 bases in the middle. Profiled with immunoSEQ multiplex PCR; TCRdb holds only in-frame clones, not every one. The sample shows about 120,000 clones, approximately 95% of them seen only once. Study results and caveats: The marrow of recipients harbored GvH clones, and ileum or blood showed some of them first.

The sequence was obtained from a human donor who received an intestinal transplant. This specimen was unstimulated CD4+ T cells sorted from spleen or lymph node cells, taken before intestinal transplant. This chain uses TRBV7-3 with TRBJ2-5; D unresolved. The CDR3 is CASSPINEETQYF. CDR3 sequence (DNA): TGTGCCAGCAGCCCGATCAATGAAGAGACCCAGTACTTC.